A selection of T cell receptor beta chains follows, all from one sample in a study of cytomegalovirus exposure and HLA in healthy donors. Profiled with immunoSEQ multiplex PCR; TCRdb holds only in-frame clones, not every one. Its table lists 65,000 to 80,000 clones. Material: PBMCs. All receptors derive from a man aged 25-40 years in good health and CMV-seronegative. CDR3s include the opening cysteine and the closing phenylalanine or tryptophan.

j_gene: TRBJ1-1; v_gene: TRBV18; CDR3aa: CASSPPSRQATAFF
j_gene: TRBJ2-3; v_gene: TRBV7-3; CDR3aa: CASSLTRLGTQYF
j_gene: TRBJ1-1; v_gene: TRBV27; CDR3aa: CASSSLGTGNTEAFF
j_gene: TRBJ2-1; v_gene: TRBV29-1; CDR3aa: CSGNRLAPNEQFF
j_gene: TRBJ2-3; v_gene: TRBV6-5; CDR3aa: CASSYTLSGGSDTQYF
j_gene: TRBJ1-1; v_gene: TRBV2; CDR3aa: CASSRENTEAFF
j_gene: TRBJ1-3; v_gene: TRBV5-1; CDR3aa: CASSSAGGDTIYF
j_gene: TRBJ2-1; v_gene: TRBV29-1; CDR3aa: CTSGGGYNEQFF
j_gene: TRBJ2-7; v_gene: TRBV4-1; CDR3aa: CASSQVGGNYEQYF
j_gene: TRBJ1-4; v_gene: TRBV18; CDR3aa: CASSPGTGAEKLFF
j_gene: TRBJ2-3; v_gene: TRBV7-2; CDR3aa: CASSLRGLATDTQYF
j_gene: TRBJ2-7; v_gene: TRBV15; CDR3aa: CATSRDRGQGYEQYF
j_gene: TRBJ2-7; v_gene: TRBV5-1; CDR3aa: CASSLGGQGPSQYF
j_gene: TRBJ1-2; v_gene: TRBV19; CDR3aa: CASSIGGRFGYGYTF
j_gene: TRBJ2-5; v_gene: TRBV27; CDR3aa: CASSLQGLGETQYF
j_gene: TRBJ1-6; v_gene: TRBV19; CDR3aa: CASSPFSWGSPLHF
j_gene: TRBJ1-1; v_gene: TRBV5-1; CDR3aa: CASSSGQPNTEAFF
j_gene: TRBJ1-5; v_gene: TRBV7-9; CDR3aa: CASSLEQLQPQHF
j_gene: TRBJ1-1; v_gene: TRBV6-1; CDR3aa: CASSAGASGPRAEAFF